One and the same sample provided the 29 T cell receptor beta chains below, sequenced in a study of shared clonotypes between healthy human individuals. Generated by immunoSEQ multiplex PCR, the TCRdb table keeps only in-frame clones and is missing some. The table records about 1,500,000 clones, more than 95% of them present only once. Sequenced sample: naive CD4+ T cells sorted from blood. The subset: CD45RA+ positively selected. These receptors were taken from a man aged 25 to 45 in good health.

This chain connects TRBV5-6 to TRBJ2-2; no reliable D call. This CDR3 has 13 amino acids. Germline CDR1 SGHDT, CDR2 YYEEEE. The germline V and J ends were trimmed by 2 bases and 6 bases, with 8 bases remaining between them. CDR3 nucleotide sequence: TGTGCCAGCAGCTTAACCGGTCCCGGGGAGCTGTTTTTT. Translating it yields CASSLTGPGELFF.

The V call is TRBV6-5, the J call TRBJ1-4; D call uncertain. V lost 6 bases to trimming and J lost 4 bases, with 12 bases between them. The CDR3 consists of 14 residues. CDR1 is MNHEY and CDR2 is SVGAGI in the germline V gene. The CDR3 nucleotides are TGTGCCAGCAGCACCGCGGCGGGTAATGAAAAACTGTTTTTT. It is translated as CASSTAAGNEKLFF.

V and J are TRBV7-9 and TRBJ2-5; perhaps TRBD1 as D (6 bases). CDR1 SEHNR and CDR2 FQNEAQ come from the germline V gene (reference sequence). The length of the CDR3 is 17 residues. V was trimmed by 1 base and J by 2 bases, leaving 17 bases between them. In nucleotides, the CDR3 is TGTGCCAGCAGCTTAGTTGGGGCCGGACAGCTACAAGAGACCCAGTACTTC. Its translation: CASSLVGAGQLQETQYF.

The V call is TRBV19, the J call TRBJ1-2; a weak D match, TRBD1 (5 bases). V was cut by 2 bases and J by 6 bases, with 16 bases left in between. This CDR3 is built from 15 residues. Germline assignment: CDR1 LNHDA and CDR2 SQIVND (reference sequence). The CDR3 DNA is TGTGCCAGTAGTATACGGGGCATCCCTATTGATGGCTACACCTTC. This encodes CASSIRGIPIDGYTF.

The CDR3: CASSSQVGTQETQYF. The CDR3 DNA sequence: TGTGCCAGCAGCTCCCAGGTCGGAACTCAAGAGACCCAGTACTTC. The rearrangement uses TRBV9 and TRBJ2-5; D is unresolved. This CDR3 has 15 amino acids. CDR1 is SGDLS and CDR2 is YYNGEE in the germline V gene. Trimming took 4 bases from V and 2 from J, leaving 15 bases between them.

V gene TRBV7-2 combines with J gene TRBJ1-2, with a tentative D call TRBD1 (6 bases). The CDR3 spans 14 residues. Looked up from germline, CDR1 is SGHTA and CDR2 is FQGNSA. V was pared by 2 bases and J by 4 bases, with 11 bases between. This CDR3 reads CASSLTRQVYGYTF. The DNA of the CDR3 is TGTGCCAGCAGCTTAACTCGACAGGTCTATGGCTACACCTTC. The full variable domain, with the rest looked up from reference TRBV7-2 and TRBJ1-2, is GAGVSQSPSNKVTEKGKDVELRCDPISGHTALYWYRQSLGQGLEFLIYFQGNSAPDKSGLPSDRFSAERTGGSVSTLTIQRTQQEDSAVYLCASSLTRQVYGYTFGSGTRLTVV.

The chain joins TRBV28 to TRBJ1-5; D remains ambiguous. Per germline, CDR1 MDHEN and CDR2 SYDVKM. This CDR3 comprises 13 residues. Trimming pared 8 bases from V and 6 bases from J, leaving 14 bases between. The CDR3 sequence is CASSPVIGQPQHF. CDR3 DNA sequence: TGTGCCAGCTCCCCAGTGATTGGTCAGCCCCAGCATTTT. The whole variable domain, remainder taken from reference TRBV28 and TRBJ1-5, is DVKVTQSSRYLVKRTGEKVFLECVQDMDHENMFWYRQDPGLGLRLIYFSYDVKMKEKGDIPEGYSVSREKKERFSLILESASTNQTSMYLCASSPVIGQPQHFGDGTRLSIL.

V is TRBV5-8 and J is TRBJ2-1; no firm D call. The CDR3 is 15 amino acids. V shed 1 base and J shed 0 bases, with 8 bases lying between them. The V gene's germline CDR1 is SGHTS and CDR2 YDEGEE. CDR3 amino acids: CASSLIKISYNEQFF. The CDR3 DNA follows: TGTGCCAGCAGCTTGATTAAAATCTCCTACAATGAGCAGTTCTTC. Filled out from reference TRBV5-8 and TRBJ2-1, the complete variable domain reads EAGVTQSPTHLIKTRGQQATLRCSPISGHTSVYWYQQALGLGLQFLLWYDEGEERNRGNFPPRFSGRQFPNYSSELNVNALELEDSALYLCASSLIKISYNEQFFGPGTRLTVL.

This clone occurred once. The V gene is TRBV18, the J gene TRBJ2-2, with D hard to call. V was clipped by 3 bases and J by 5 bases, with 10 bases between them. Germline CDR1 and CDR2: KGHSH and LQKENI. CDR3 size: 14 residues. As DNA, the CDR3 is TGTGCCAGCTCACCCACGGTAACAACCGGGGAGCTGTTTTTT. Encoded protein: CASSPTVTTGELFF. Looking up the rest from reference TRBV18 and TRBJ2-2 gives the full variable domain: NAGVMQNPRHLVRRRGQEARLRCSPMKGHSHVYWYRQLPEEGLKFMVYLQKENIIDESGMPKERFSAEFPKEGPSILRIQQVVRGDSAAYFCASSPTVTTGELFFGEGSRLTVL.

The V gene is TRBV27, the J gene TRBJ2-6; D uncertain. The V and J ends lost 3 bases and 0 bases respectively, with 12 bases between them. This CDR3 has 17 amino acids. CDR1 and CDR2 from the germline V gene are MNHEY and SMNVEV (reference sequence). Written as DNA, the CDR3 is TGTGCCAGCAGTTTCCGGCAGAGGAGCTCTGGGGCCAACGTCCTGACTTTC. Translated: CASSFRQRSSGANVLTF.

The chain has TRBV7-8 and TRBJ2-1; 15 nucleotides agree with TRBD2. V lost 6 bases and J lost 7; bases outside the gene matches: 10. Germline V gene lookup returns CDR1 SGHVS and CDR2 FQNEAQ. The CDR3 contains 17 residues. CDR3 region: CASRGVGTSGRYNEQFF. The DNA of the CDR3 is TGTGCCAGCAGGGGGGTAGGGACTAGCGGGAGGTATAATGAGCAGTTCTTC. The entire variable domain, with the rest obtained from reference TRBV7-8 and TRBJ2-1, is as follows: GAGVSQSPRYKVAKRGQDVALRCDPISGHVSLFWYQQALGQGPEFLTYFQNEAQLDKSGLPSDRFFAERPEGSVSTLKIQRTQQEDSAVYLCASRGVGTSGRYNEQFFGPGTRLTVL.

The CDR3 loop reads CASSFGMGPPGTDTQYF. CDR3 bases: TGTGCCAGCAGCTTTGGCATGGGACCCCCCGGCACAGATACGCAGTATTTT. The chain carries TRBV5-8 and TRBJ2-3; D possibly matches TRBD1 or TRBD2 (5 bases each). This CDR3 region has 17 residues. Looked up from germline, CDR1 is SGHTS and CDR2 is YDEGEE. V was shortened by 2 bases and J by 1 base, with 17 bases between the two germline ends.

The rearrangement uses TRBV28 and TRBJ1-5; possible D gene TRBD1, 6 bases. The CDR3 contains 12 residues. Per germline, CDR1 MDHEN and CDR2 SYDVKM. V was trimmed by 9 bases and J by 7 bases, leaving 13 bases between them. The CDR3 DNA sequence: TGTGCCAGTTGGGGGGCTAGGCAGCCCCAGCATTTT. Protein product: CASWGARQPQHF.

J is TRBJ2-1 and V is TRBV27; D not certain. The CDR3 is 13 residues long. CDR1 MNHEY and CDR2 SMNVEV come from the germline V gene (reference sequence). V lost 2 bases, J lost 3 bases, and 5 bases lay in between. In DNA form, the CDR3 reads TGTGCCAGCAGTTTACACGTCTACAATGAGCAGTTCTTC. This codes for CASSLHVYNEQFF.

The chain's CDR3 is CASSEIPDLLAKNIQYF. As DNA, the CDR3 is TGTGCCAGCAGTGAAATACCCGACTTACTAGCCAAAAACATTCAGTACTTC. The chain recombines TRBV6-1 with TRBJ2-4, with unresolved D. The CDR3 length is 17 residues. Germline CDR1 reads MNHNS; CDR2 reads SASEGT. The ends were cut back, 2 bases at V and 0 bases at J, with 14 bases in the middle.

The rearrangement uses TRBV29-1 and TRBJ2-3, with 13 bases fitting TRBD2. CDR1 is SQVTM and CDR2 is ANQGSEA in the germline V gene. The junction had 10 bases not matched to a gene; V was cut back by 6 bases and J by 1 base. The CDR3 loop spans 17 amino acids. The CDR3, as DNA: TGCAGCGTATGGACTAGCGGGAGATCGCCTGGCACAGATACGCAGTATTTT. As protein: CSVWTSGRSPGTDTQYF.

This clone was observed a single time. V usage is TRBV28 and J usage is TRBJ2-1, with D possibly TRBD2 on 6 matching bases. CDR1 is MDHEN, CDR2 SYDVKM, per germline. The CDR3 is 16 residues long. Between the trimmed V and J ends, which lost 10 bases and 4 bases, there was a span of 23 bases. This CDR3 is CAIGIRSGRGYNEQFF. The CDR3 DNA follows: TGTGCCATCGGCATCCGTAGCGGTCGGGGGTACAATGAGCAGTTCTTC.

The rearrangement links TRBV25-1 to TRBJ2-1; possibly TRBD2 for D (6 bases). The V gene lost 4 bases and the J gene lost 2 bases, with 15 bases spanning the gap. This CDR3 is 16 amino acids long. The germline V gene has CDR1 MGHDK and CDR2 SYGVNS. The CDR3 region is CASSGRVNGAYNEQFF. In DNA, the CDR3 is TGTGCCAGCAGTGGGAGGGTCAACGGGGCCTACAATGAGCAGTTCTTC.

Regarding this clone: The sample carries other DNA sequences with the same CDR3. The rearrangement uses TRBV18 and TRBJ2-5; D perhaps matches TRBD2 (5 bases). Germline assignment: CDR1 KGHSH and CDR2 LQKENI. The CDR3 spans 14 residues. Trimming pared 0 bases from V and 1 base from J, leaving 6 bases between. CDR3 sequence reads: CASSPPSGQETQYF. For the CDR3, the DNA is TGTGCCAGCTCACCACCAAGCGGCCAAGAGACCCAGTACTTC.

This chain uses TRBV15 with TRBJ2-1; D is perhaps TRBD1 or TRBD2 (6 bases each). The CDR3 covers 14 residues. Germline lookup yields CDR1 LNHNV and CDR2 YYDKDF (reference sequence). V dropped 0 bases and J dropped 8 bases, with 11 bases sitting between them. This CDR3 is CATSRDSGAHEQFF. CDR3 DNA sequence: TGTGCCACCAGCAGAGATTCGGGGGCGCATGAGCAGTTCTTC.

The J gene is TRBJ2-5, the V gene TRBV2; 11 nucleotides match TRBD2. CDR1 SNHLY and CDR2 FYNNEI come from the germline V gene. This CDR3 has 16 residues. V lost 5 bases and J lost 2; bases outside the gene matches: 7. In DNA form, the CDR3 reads TGTGCCAGCAGTCGCCATAGACTAGCGGGGCAAGAGACCCAGTACTTC. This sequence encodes CASSRHRLAGQETQYF.

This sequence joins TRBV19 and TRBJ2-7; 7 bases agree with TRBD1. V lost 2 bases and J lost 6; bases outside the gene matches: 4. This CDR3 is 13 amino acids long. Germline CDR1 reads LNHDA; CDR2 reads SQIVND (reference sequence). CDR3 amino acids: CASSIRQGAEQYF. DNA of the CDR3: TGTGCCAGTAGTATACGACAGGGTGCCGAGCAGTACTTC.

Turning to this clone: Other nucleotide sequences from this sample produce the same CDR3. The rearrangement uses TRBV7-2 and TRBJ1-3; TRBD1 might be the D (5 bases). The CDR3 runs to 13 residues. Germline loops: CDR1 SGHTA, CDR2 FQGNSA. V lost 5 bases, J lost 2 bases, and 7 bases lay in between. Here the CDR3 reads CASSPGPGNTIYF. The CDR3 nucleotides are TGTGCCAGCAGCCCGGGGCCTGGAAACACCATATATTTT.

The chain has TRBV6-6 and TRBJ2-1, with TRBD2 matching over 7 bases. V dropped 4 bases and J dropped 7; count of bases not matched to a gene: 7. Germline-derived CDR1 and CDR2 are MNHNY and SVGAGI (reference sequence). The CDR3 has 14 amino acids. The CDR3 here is CASSSAGAENEQFF. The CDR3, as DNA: TGTGCCAGCAGTTCGGCGGGAGCAGAGAATGAGCAGTTCTTC.

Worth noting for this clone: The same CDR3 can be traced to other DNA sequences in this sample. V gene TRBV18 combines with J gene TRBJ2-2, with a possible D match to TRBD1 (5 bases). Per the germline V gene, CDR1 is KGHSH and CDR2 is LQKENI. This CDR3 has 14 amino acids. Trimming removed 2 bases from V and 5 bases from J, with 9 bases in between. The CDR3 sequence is CASSPETVTGELFF. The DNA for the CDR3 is TGTGCCAGCTCACCAGAGACAGTAACCGGGGAGCTGTTTTTT.

CDR3 bases: TGTGCCAGCACCCTCCCGGTGGCTTCCTACGAGCAGTACTTC. It codes for CASTLPVASYEQYF. The chain couples TRBV2 to TRBJ2-7; D unresolved. Trimming cost V 7 bases and J 1 base, with 14 bases left between them. Germline V gene sequence: CDR1 SNHLY, CDR2 FYNNEI. This CDR3 is built from 14 residues.

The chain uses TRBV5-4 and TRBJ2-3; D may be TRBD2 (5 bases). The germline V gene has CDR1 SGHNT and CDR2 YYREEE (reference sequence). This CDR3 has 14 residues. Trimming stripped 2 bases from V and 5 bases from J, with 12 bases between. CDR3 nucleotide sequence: TGTGCCAGCAGCTTCAGAGGGCCAGGAGATACGCAGTATTTT. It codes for CASSFRGPGDTQYF.

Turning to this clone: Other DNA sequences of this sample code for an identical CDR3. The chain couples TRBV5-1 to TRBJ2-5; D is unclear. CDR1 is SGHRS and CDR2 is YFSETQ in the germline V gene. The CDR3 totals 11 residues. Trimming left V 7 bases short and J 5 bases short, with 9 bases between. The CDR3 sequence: CASRREETQYF. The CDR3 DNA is TGCGCCAGCCGAAGAGAGGAGACCCAGTACTTC.

DNA of the CDR3: TGTGCCAGCAGCTTCACTTCTTCCGGCACAAAGCCAGATACGCAGTATTTT. This translates into CASSFTSSGTKPDTQYF. The J gene is TRBJ2-3, the V gene TRBV11-2; D call uncertain. The V and J ends lost 3 bases and 4 bases respectively, with 20 bases between them. The CDR3 is 17 amino acids. From germline, CDR1 is SGHAT and CDR2 FQNNGV.